The TCR beta chain under discussion was sequenced for a study of vaccination and CD4 T cells after COVID-19. Study summary: Participants were administered two doses of either the BNT162b2 or the mRNA-1273 vaccine. Post-vaccine sample collection happened at a median of approximately 74 days after dose two, ranging 14 to 241.

Cultured CD4+ T cells had their DNA profiled by the Oncomine TCR Beta short-read assay. TCRdb processed the PCR reads anew with MiXCR; each CDR3 protein has one entry. The sample holds more than 9,000 distinct CDR3 sequences, about 38% seen once. This sample's treatment: approximately 10-day PBMC culture with coronavirus spike peptide pools or control peptides (ViraFEST assay). In regard to this clonotype: The target antigen is unknown.

The CDR3 loop spans 13 amino acids. Study conclusions and caveats: A median approximately 83% of convalescent patients' SARS-CoV-2-reactive clones emerged only after vaccination.

This TCR was sampled from a human donor with COVID-19. Sequencing was carried out using cultured CD4+ T cells from blood. This rearrangement joins TRBV21-1 to TRBJ2-7. TRBV21-1 is termed a pseudogene. This chain's CDR3 is CASSKGQPYEQYF. CDR3 in DNA: TGTGCCAGCAGCAAAGGCCAACCCTACGAGCAGTACTTC.